Following are 11 T cell receptor beta chains from one sample sequenced in a study of cytomegalovirus exposure and HLA in healthy donors. Primers: 60 Vbeta forward and 13 Jbeta reverse. Using immunoSEQ multiplex PCR, the repertoire was profiled, and TCRdb retains in-frame clones only, with some absent. The sample consists of 220,000 or so clones, more than 75% of them appearing once. Sequenced input: PBMCs. The receptors come from a male donor in good health and CMV-seronegative.

The rearrangement links TRBV19 to TRBJ2-1; 9 positions agree with TRBD2. CDR1 LNHDA and CDR2 SQIVND come from the germline V gene (reference sequence). V gave up 2 bases and J gave up 0 bases; unmatched junction bases: 8. This CDR3 is 18 amino acids long. CDR3 bases: TGTGCCAGTAGTATACACATAGCGGGGGTGAGCTCCTACAATGAGCAGTTCTTC. Translated, it gives CASSIHIAGVSSYNEQFF.

In this sample, this clone turned up a few times. The J gene is TRBJ1-1, the V gene TRBV5-1; 7 bases align to TRBD1. Germline V gene sequence: CDR1 SGHRS, CDR2 YFSETQ. The CDR3 has 15 residues. The trim removed 4 bases at V and 1 base at J, leaving 7 bases unmatched. The CDR3 region has the DNA TGCGCCAGCAGCCCCGGGGGACAGCCGAACACTGAAGCTTTCTTT. It is translated as CASSPGGQPNTEAFF.

This chain connects TRBV5-1 to TRBJ2-6; no clear D gene. The CDR3 length is 14 residues. The V end lost 6 bases, the J end lost 0 bases, and 7 bases lay between the germline ends. Germline CDR1 is SGHRS and CDR2 is YFSETQ. This chain's CDR3 is CASTSGSGANVLTF. The CDR3, as DNA: TGCGCCAGCACCTCCGGCTCTGGGGCCAACGTCCTGACTTTC.

The V gene is TRBV5-4, the J gene TRBJ1-3, with 8 bases that match TRBD1. Looked up from germline, CDR1 is SGHNT and CDR2 is YYREEE (reference sequence). V dropped 4 bases and J dropped 4; count of bases not matched to a gene: 10. The CDR3 extends over 16 amino acids. The CDR3 spells CASSRDRGTAGNTIYF. The DNA of the CDR3 is TGTGCCAGCAGCCGTGACAGGGGCACGGCGGGAAACACCATATATTTT.

Only one count was recorded for this clone. Additional DNA sequences in this sample encode the identical CDR3. The chain couples TRBV5-1 to TRBJ1-1; D is possibly TRBD1 (5 bases). V gave up 0 bases and J gave up 1 base, with 10 bases separating them. The CDR3 totals 15 residues. Looked up from germline, CDR1 is SGHRS and CDR2 is YFSETQ. The CDR3 spells CASSLAGGRNTEAFF. The DNA for the CDR3 is TGCGCCAGCAGCTTGGCCGGGGGAAGGAACACTGAAGCTTTCTTT. Full variable domain (missing parts from reference TRBV5-1 and TRBJ1-1): KAGVTQTPRYLIKTRGQQVTLSCSPISGHRSVSWYQQTPGQGLQFLFEYFSETQRNKGNFPGRFSGRQFSNSRSEMNVSTLELGDSALYLCASSLAGGRNTEAFFGQGTRLTVV.

The chain combines TRBV28 with TRBJ1-2; 9 bases are shared with TRBD1. V dropped 3 bases and J dropped 11; count of bases not matched to a gene: 13. The CDR3 runs 15 residues. Germline CDR1 is MDHEN and CDR2 is SYDVKM. CDR3 in DNA: TGTGCCAGCAGTTTCAGGGGACAGGGAATTACGGAGTACACCTTC. Residues: CASSFRGQGITEYTF.

The chain uses TRBV30 and TRBJ1-2, with TRBD1 matching over 9 bases. The length of the CDR3 is 13 residues. Losses at the gene ends were 2 bases for V and 6 bases for J; bases not matched to a gene: 4. Germline V lookup: CDR1 GTSNPN, CDR2 SVGIG (reference sequence). CDR3 DNA: TGTGCCTGGAGTCTACAGGGGGCGGATGGCTACACCTTC. It encodes CAWSLQGADGYTF.

CDR3 DNA: TGTGCCAGCAGCGCTTCTAACTCCTACGAGCAGTACTTC. Encoded protein: CASSASNSYEQYF. This chain uses TRBV9 with TRBJ2-7; no clear D. V dropped 3 bases and J dropped 0 bases, with 7 bases sitting between them. The CDR3 has 13 residues. Germline CDR1 reads SGDLS; CDR2 reads YYNGEE.

This chain connects TRBV2 to TRBJ2-1; 9 bases fit TRBD1. This CDR3 is built from 18 residues. Losses at the gene ends were 2 bases for V and 2 bases for J; bases not matched to a gene: 10. Germline V gene sequence: CDR1 SNHLY, CDR2 FYNNEI. The CDR3 region is CASSENIGQGPPYNEQFF. CDR3 nucleotides: TGTGCCAGCAGTGAAAATATCGGACAGGGGCCGCCCTACAATGAGCAGTTCTTC.

CDR3 residues: CASRPPGTMGIEQYF. As DNA, the CDR3 is TGTGCCAGCAGGCCCCCCGGGACTATGGGGATCGAGCAGTACTTC. The chain recombines TRBV16 with TRBJ2-5, with 7 bases identical to TRBD2. Judging by the DNA end, TRBJ2-7 fits better; the J call may be wrong. This CDR3 is built from 15 residues. Germline CDR1 is KGHSY and CDR2 is FQNENV.

The chain is built from TRBV5-6 and TRBJ2-7; TRBD1 agrees at 8 bases. V trimming: 4 bases; J trimming: 1 base; junction bases outside the gene matches: 10. CDR3 length equals 16 residues. In germline, CDR1 is SGHDT, CDR2 YYEEEE. CDR3 sequence reads: CASSQLDRGSSYEQYF. The CDR3, as DNA: TGTGCCAGCAGCCAACTAGACAGGGGTTCGTCCTACGAGCAGTACTTC.